The T cell receptor beta chain under discussion was sequenced for a study of T cells after yellow fever vaccination. The length of the CDR3 is 13 residues. CDR1 is LGHNA and CDR2 is YSLEER in the germline V gene. V was trimmed by 0 bases and J by 8 bases, leaving 10 bases between them. TCRdb fed the 5' RACE reads into MiXCR, producing one record per CDR3 protein. Of about 340,000 distinct CDR3 sequences in the sample, 4% were seen once. This clonotype was detected many times. Its antigen is unidentified. General observations from the study: Faster peaking, at day 5 versus 15, marked a secondary response that was weaker. Booster sampling recovered most clones from primary vaccination (nearly 98% CD4, 88% CD8).

V is TRBV4-3 and J is TRBJ1-2; D gene ambiguous. The sample was PBMCs, taken 5 days after the yellow fever booster vaccination. The receptor was isolated from a man aged 18-30 years who received the YFV17D yellow fever vaccine. This CDR3 is CASSQEGIYGYTF. The CDR3, as DNA: TGCGCCAGCAGCCAAGAAGGGATTTACGGCTACACCTTC.